Following are 25 T cell receptor beta chains from one sample sequenced in a study of CXCR3-negative and CXCR3-positive naive CD8 T cells. Broader study findings: Against CXCR3-negative naive cells, CXCR3-positive naive cells showed more hydrophobic TRB CDR3s.

No antigen has been assigned to these receptors. Carrying UMI labels, the TRB cDNA libraries were prepared through 5' RACE. TCRdb reanalyzed the 5' RACE reads and collapses them to one entry per CDR3 protein, without DNA. In all, the sample yields about 98,000 distinct CDR3 sequences. What was sequenced was naive CXCR3+ CD8+ T cells from blood. The subset was: CD45RO-CCR7+CD27+CD95- naive CD8+ T cells expressing CXCR3 (TNR3+). The receptors shown here come from a human donor in good health. Some clones in this sample may be carry-over from other donors' samples.

This chain joins TRBV9 and TRBJ2-5; TCRdb outputs TRBD1, but without DNA this stays unchecked. The length of the CDR3 is 15 residues. Germline-derived CDR1 and CDR2 are SGDLS and YYNGEE. This chain's CDR3 is CASSPGGGIQETQYF. Drawing the rest from reference TRBV9 and TRBJ2-5, the complete variable domain is DSGVTQTPKHLITATGQRVTLRCSPRSGDLSVYWYQQSLDQGLQFLIQYYNGEERAKGNILERFSAQQFPDLHSELNLSSLELGDSALYFCASSPGGGIQETQYFGPGTRLLVL.

The genes are TRBV7-8 and TRBJ2-7; absent DNA, TCRdb's TRBD1 call cannot be checked. This CDR3 has 15 residues. Germline V gene data show CDR1 as SGHVS and CDR2 as FQNEAQ. Here the CDR3 reads CASSGRGQGGYEQYF.

CDR3 loop: CASSSTEFSGANVLTF. The chain joins TRBV19 to TRBJ2-6. The germline CDR1 and CDR2 sequences are LNHDA and SQIVND (reference sequence). CDR3 length equals 16 residues.

V is TRBV7-2 and J is TRBJ2-2. Germline assignment: CDR1 SGHTA and CDR2 FQGNSA. This CDR3 has 16 amino acids. This CDR3 is CASSFTARQNTGELFF.

The rearrangement links TRBV4-3 to TRBJ1-6; TCRdb's D gene call, TRBD1, goes unchecked for lack of DNA. The CDR3 contains 16 residues. Germline loops: CDR1 LGHNA, CDR2 YSLEER. The CDR3 sequence is CASSQDRWDADSPLHF.

The chain carries TRBV12-3 or TRBV12-4 and TRBJ1-1; TCRdb reports TRBD1, a call that lacks DNA to check it against. The length of the CDR3 is 13 residues. CDR3 amino acids: CASGPGPNTEAFF.

The chain joins TRBV30 to TRBJ2-7; as DNA is missing, the TRBD2 call by TCRdb cannot be tested. Germline values: CDR1 GTSNPN, CDR2 SVGIG (reference sequence). The CDR3 consists of 13 residues. This CDR3 is CAYSQGIPYEQYF.

This chain connects TRBV5-1 to TRBJ2-7; checking the TCRdb D call of TRBD1 is not possible without DNA. The CDR3 runs 15 residues. CDR1 and CDR2 (germline): SGHRS, YFSETQ. The chain's CDR3 is CASSLGGGRVDEQYF.

This rearrangement joins TRBV7-6 to TRBJ2-3; TCRdb's assignment of TRBD1 cannot be checked, as there is no DNA. Germline CDR1 SGHVS, CDR2 FNYEAQ. The CDR3 is 16 residues long. Here the CDR3 reads CASSPAGSRVGDTQYF.

The chain couples TRBV6-2 or TRBV6-3 to TRBJ2-1; TCRdb lists TRBD1, though no DNA is available to test this call. This CDR3 has 17 amino acids. Germline V CDR1 and CDR2: MNHEY, SVGEGT. CDR3 amino acids: CASSYSPGEITYNEQFF.

The CDR3 sequence: CSVEVVWDSKSYEQYF. The V and J genes are TRBV29-1 and TRBJ2-7; TCRdb selects TRBD1, and the lack of DNA leaves this call unchecked. CDR1 SQVTM and CDR2 ANQGSEA come from the germline V gene. CDR3 size: 16 residues.

This chain's CDR3 is CASSSDRNTDTQYF. The rearrangement uses TRBV11-3 and TRBJ2-3; TCRdb selects TRBD1, and the lack of DNA leaves this call unchecked. The germline CDR1 and CDR2 sequences are SGHNT and YENEEA. The CDR3 loop spans 14 amino acids.

The CDR3 sequence: CASRERGSGTDTQYF. The V call is TRBV11-1, the J call TRBJ2-3; checking the TCRdb D call of TRBD2 is not possible without DNA. The CDR3 is 15 residues long. The V gene's germline CDR1 is SGHAT and CDR2 FQDESV (reference sequence).

The rearrangement joins TRBV6-4 to TRBJ2-1. The CDR3 is made up of 13 amino acids. Germline CDR1 and CDR2: MRHNA and SNTAGT. CDR3 in amino acids: CASSDSWNNEQFF.

The chain is built from TRBV14 and TRBJ1-2. The CDR3 runs to 15 residues. Germline-derived CDR1 and CDR2 are SGHDN and FVKESK. The CDR3 sequence: CASSQNQGLNYGYTF.

CDR3 protein: CASSEDRENTGELFF. This chain joins TRBV6-4 and TRBJ2-2; no DNA is available, so the TRBD1 call from TCRdb remains unchecked. Germline V gene lookup returns CDR1 MRHNA and CDR2 SNTAGT. This CDR3 comprises 15 residues.

The CDR3 loop reads CGSSLTGGGDSGELFF. The chain couples TRBV11-3 to TRBJ2-2; as DNA is missing, the TRBD1 call by TCRdb cannot be tested. Germline lookup yields CDR1 SGHNT and CDR2 YENEEA. The CDR3 consists of 16 residues. Variable domain in full (rest from reference TRBV11-3 and TRBJ2-2): EAGVVQSPRYKIIEKKQPVAFWCNPISGHNTLYWYLQNLGQGPELLIRYENEEAVDDSQLPKDRFSAERLKGVDSTLKIQPAELGDSAVYLCGSSLTGGGDSGELFFGEGSRLTVL.

The V and J genes are TRBV12-3 or TRBV12-4 and TRBJ2-3; without DNA, the TCRdb call of TRBD2 cannot be checked. CDR3 length equals 19 residues. CDR3: CASMGSGERARFSTDTQYF.

The V gene is TRBV25-1, the J gene TRBJ2-2; TCRdb designates TRBD1, a call that cannot be tested without DNA. The CDR3 sequence is 15 residues long. CDR1 MGHDK and CDR2 SYGVNS come from the germline V gene. This CDR3 is CASSVRGANTGELFF.

The rearrangement uses TRBV5-1 and TRBJ2-1. The CDR3 sequence is 12 residues long. The germline V gene has CDR1 SGHRS and CDR2 YFSETQ. CDR3 protein: CASFDLVNEQFF.

The chain employs TRBV28 and TRBJ2-5; there is no DNA to check the TCRdb D call of TRBD1. This CDR3 region has 17 residues. CDR1 is MDHEN and CDR2 is SYDVKM in the germline V gene. The CDR3 loop is CASSRPSGTGFLETQYF.

The J gene is TRBJ1-5, the V gene TRBV27. The CDR3 extends over 14 amino acids. CDR1 and CDR2 (germline): MNHEY, SMNVEV (reference sequence). This CDR3 is CASSFSADNQPQHF.

The J gene is TRBJ2-3, the V gene TRBV9; TCRdb gives TRBD2 as the D gene, but with no DNA this cannot be confirmed. The CDR3 sequence is 20 residues long. In germline, CDR1 is SGDLS, CDR2 YYNGEE. CDR3 region: CASSVEPSGGIQLATDTQYF.

V is TRBV4-2 and J is TRBJ1-6. The CDR3 totals 18 residues. Germline loops: CDR1 LGHNA, CDR2 YNFKEQ. The CDR3 spells CASSQDLWGNTINSPLHF.

This sequence joins TRBV12-5 and TRBJ2-7; TCRdb lists TRBD1, though no DNA is available to test this call. The CDR3 sequence is 12 residues long. Germline lookup yields CDR1 LGHNT and CDR2 FRNRAP. The CDR3 here is CASGLDRLDVNF.